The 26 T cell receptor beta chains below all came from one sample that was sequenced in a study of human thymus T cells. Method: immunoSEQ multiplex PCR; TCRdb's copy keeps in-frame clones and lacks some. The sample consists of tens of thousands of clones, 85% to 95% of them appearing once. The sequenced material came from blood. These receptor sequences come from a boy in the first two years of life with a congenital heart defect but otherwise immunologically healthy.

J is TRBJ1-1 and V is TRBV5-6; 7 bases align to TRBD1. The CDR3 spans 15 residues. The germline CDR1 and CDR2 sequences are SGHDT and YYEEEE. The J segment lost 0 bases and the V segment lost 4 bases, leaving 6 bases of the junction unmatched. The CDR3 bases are TGTGCCAGCAGCCGGGACAGTTTCATGAACACTGAAGCTTTCTTT. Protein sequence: CASSRDSFMNTEAFF.

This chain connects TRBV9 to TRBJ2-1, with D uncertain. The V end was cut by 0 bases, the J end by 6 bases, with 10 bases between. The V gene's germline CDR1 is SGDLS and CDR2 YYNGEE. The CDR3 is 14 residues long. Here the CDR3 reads CASSVGDGFNEQFF. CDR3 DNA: TGTGCCAGCAGCGTAGGGGATGGGTTCAATGAGCAGTTCTTC.

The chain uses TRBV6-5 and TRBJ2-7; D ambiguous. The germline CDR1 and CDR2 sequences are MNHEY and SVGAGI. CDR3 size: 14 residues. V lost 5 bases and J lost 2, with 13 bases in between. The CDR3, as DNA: TGTGCCAGCAGTGTGTGGGGAACTGCCTACGAGCAGTACTTC. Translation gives CASSVWGTAYEQYF.

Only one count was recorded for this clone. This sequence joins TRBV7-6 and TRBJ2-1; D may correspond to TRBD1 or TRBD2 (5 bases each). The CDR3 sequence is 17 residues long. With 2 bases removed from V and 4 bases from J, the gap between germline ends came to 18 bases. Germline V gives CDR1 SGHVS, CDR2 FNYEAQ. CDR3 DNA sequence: TGTGCCAGCAGCTTACGAGGGGCAGTCTCTCCATACAATGAGCAGTTCTTC. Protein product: CASSLRGAVSPYNEQFF.

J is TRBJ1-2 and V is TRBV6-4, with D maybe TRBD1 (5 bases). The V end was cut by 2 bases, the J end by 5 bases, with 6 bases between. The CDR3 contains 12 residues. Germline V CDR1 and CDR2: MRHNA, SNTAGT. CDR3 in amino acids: CASSDAGYGYTF. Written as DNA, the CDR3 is TGTGCCAGCAGTGACGCAGGGTATGGCTACACCTTC.

CDR3 nucleotides: TGTGCCAGCAGCATTAGCGGGAGGGCCTACAATGAGCAGTTCTTC. Amino acid sequence: CASSISGRAYNEQFF. The rearrangement uses TRBV7-6 and TRBJ2-1; the match to TRBD2 covers 11 bases. CDR1 and CDR2 (germline): SGHVS, FNYEAQ. The CDR3 length is 15 residues. Trimming removed 5 bases from V and 2 bases from J; junction bases left unmatched: 2.

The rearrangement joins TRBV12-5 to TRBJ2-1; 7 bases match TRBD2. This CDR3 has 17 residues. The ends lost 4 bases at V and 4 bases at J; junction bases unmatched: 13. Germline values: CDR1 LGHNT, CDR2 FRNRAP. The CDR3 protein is CASGSHPRAGLYNEQFF. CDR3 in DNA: TGTGCTAGTGGTTCCCACCCTAGAGCGGGGTTGTACAATGAGCAGTTCTTC.

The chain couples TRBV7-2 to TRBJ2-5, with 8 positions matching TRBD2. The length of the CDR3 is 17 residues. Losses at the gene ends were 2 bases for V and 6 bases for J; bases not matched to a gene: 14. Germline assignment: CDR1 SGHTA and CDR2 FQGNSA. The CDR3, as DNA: TGTGCCAGCAGCTTAACCCCGGGACTAGTTATTGGAAAGACCCAGTACTTC. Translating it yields CASSLTPGLVIGKTQYF.

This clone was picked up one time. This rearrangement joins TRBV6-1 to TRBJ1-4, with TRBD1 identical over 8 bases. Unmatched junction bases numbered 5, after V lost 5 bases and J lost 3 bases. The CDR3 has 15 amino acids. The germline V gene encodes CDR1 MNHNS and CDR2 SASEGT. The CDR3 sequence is CASSIDRGPNEKLFF. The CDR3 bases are TGTGCCAGCAGTATTGACAGGGGTCCTAATGAAAAACTGTTTTTT.

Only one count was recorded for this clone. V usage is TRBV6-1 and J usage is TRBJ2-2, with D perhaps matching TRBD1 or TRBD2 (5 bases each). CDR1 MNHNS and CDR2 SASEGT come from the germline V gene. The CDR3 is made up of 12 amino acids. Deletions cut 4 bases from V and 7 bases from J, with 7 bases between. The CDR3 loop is CASSARGGELFF. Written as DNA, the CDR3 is TGTGCCAGCAGTGCGAGGGGCGGGGAGCTGTTTTTT.

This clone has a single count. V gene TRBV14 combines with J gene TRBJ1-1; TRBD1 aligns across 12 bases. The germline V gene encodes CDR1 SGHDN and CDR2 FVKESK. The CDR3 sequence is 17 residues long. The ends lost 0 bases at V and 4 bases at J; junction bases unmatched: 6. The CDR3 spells CASSQDEGDRGLTEAFF. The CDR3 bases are TGTGCCAGCAGCCAAGATGAGGGGGACAGGGGGCTCACTGAAGCTTTCTTT.

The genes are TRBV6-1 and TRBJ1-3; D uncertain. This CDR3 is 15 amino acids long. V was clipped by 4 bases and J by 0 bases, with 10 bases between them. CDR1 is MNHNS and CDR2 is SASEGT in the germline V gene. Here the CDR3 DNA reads TGTGCCAGCAGTGTCACGTTAATCTCTGGAAACACCATATATTTT. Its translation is CASSVTLISGNTIYF.

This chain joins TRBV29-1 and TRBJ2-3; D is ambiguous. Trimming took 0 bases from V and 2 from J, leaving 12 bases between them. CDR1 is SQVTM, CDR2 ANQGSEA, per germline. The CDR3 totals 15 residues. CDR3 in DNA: TGCAGCGTTGAAGATCTTGCTAGATCCACAGATACGCAGTATTTT. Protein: CSVEDLARSTDTQYF.

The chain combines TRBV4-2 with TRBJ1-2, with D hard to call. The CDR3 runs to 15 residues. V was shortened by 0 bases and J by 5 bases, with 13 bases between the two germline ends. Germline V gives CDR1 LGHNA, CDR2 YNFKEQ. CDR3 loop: CASSQDLVQQYGYTF. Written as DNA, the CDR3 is TGTGCCAGCAGCCAAGATCTGGTACAGCAGTATGGCTACACCTTC.

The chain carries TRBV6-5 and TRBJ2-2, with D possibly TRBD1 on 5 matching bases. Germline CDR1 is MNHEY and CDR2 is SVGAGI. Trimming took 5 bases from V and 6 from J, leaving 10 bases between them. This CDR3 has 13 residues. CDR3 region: CASSLQGAGELFF. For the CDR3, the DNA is TGTGCCAGCAGTCTCCAGGGTGCCGGGGAGCTGTTTTTT.

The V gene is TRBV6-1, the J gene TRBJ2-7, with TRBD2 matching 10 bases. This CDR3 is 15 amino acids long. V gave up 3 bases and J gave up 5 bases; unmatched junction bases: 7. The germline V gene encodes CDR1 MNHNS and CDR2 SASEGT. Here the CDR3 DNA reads TGTGCCAGCAGTGAGTTCGGACTAGCGGAGGACGAGCAGTACTTC. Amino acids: CASSEFGLAEDEQYF.

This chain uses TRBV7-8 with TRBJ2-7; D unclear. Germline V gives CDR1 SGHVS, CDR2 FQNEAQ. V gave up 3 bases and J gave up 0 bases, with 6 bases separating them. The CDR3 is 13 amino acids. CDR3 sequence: CASSFGSSYEQYF. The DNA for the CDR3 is TGTGCCAGCAGCTTTGGTAGCTCCTACGAGCAGTACTTC.

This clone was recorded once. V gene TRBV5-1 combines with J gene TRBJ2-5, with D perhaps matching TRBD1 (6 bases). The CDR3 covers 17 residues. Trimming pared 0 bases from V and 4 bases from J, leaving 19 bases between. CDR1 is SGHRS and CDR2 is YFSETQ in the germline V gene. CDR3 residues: CASSLAAGAPPGETQYF. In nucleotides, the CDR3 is TGCGCCAGCAGCTTGGCCGCAGGGGCCCCGCCGGGAGAGACCCAGTACTTC.

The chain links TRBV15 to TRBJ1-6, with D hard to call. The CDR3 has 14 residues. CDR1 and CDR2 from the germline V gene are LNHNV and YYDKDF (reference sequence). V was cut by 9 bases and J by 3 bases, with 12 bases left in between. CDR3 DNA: TGTGCCACAGTCGGAGAGCTCTATAATTCACCCCTCCACTTT. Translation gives CATVGELYNSPLHF. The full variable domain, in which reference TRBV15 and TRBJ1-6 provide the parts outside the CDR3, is DAMVIQNPRYQVTQFGKPVTLSCSQTLNHNVMYWYQQKSSQAPKLLFHYYDKDFNNEADTPDNFQSRRPNTSFCFLDIRSPGLGDTAMYLCATVGELYNSPLHFGNGTRLTVT.

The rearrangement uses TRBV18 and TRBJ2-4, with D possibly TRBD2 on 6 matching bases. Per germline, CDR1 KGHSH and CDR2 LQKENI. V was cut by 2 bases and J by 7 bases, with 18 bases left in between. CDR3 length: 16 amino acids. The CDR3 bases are TGTGCCAGCTCACCAACTAGTAGCGCGAGCGGGAACATTCAGTACTTC. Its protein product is CASSPTSSASGNIQYF.

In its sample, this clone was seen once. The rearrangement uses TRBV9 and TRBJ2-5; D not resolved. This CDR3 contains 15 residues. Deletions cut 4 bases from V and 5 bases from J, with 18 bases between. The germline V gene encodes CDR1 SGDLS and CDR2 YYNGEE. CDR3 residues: CASSPSARVWETQYF. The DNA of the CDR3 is TGTGCCAGCAGCCCCAGCGCTAGGGTATGGGAGACCCAGTACTTC.

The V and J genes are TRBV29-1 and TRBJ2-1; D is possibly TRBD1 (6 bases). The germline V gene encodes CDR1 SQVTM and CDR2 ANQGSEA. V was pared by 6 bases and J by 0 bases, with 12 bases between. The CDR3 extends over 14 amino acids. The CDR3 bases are TGCAGCGTCGAAAGGGGGAACTCCTACAATGAGCAGTTCTTC. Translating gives CSVERGNSYNEQFF.

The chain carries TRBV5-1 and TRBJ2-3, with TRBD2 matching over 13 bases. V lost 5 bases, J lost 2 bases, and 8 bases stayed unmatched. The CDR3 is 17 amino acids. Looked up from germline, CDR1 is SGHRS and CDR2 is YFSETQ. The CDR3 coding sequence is TGCGCCAGCAGGCACGCAGGGACTAGCGGGGCCACAGATACGCAGTATTTT. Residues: CASRHAGTSGATDTQYF.

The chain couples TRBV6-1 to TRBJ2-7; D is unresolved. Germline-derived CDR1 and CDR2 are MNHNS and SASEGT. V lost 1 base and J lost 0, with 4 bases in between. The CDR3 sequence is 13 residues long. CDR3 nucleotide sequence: TGTGCCAGCAGTGAAGGGGGCTCCTACGAGCAGTACTTC. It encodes CASSEGGSYEQYF.

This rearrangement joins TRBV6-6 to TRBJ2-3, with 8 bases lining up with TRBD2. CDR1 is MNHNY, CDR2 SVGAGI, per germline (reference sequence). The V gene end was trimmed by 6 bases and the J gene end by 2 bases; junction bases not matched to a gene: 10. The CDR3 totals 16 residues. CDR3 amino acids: CASRLSKRGPTDTQYF. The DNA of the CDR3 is TGTGCCAGCAGATTATCGAAGCGGGGGCCCACAGATACGCAGTATTTT.

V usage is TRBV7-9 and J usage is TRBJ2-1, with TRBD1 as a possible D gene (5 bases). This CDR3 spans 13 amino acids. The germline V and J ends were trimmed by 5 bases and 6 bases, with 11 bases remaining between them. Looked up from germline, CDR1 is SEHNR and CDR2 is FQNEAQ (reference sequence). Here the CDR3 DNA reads TGTGCCAGCAGCCTAAGGGGCGTCAATGAGCAGTTCTTC. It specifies CASSLRGVNEQFF.